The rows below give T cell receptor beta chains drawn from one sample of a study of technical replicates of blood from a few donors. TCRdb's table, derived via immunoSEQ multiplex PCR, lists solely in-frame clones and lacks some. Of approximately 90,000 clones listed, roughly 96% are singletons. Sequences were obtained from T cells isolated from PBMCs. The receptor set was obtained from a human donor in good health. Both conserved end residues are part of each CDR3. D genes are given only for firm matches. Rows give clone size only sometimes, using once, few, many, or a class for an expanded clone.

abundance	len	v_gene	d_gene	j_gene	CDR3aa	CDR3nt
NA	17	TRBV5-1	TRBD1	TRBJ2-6	CASSRTGGISGANVLTF	TGCGCCAGCAGCAGGACAGGGGGGATCTCTGGGGCCAACGTCCTGACTTTC
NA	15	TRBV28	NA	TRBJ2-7	CASSLYRSSSYEQYF	TGTGCCAGCAGTTTATACAGGTCATCCTCTTACGAGCAGTACTTC
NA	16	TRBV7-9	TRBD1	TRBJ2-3	CASSGGWDRSTDTQYF	TGTGCCAGCAGCGGGGGGTGGGACAGGAGCACAGATACGCAGTATTTT
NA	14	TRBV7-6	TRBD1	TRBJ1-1	CASSPGTVISEAFF	TGTGCCAGCAGCCCCGGGACAGTTATATCTGAAGCTTTCTTT
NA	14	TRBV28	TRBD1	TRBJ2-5	CASKKTGGLGTQYF	TGTGCCAGCAAAAAAACAGGGGGCCTTGGGACCCAGTACTTC
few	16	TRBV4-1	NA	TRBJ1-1	CASSPHAVSANTEAFF	TGCGCCAGCAGCCCCCATGCGGTTTCGGCGAACACTGAAGCTTTCTTT
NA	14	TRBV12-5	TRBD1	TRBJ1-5	CASGMGQGDQPQHF	TGTGCTAGCGGTATGGGACAGGGAGATCAGCCCCAGCATTTT
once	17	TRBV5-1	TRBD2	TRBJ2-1	CASSLGRAGDWNNEQFF	TGCGCCAGCAGCTTGGGTAGAGCGGGAGATTGGAACAATGAGCAGTTCTTC
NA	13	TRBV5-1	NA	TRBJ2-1	CASSFTLGGEQFF	TGCGCCAGCAGCTTTACCCTTGGAGGGGAGCAGTTCTTC
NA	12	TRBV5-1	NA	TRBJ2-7	CASNAGLYEQYF	TGCGCCAGTAACGCGGGACTCTACGAGCAGTACTTC
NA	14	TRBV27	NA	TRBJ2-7	CASSFVAGPHEQYF	TGTGCCAGCAGTTTTGTAGCAGGGCCTCACGAGCAGTACTTC
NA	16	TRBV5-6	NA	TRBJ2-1	CASSLKLTEFYNEQFF	TGTGCCAGCAGCTTAAAGTTAACAGAGTTCTACAATGAGCAGTTCTTC
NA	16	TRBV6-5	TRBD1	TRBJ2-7	CASSYVIQGAAYEQYF	TGTGCCAGCAGTTACGTTATACAGGGGGCGGCCTACGAGCAGTACTTC
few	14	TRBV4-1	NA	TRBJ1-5	CASSQDGARQPQHF	TGCGCCAGCAGCCAAGATGGGGCGAGGCAGCCCCAGCATTTT
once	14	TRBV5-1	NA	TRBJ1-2	CASSSRGAGYGYTF	TGCGCCAGCAGCTCGCGGGGCGCTGGGTATGGCTACACCTTC